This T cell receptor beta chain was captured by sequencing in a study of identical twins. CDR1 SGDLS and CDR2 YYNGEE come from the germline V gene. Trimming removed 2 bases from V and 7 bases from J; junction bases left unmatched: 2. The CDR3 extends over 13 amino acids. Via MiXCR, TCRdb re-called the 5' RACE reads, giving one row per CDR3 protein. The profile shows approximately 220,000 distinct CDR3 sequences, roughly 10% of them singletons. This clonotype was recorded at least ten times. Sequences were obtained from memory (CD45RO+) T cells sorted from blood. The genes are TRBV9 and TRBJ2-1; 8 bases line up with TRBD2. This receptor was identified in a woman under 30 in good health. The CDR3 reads CASSVASGNEQFF. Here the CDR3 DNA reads TGTGCCAGCAGCGTCGCTAGCGGGAATGAGCAGTTCTTC.